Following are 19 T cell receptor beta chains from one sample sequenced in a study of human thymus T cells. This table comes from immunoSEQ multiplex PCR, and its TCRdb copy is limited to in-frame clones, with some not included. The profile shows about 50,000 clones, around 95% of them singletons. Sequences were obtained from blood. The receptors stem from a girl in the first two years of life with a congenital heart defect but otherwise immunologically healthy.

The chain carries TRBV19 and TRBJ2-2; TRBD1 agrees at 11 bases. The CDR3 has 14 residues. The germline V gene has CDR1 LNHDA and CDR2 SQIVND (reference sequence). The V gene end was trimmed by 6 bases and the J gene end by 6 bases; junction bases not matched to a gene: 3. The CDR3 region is CASSRDRGAGELFF. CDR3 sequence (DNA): TGTGCCAGTAGCCGGGACAGGGGGGCCGGGGAGCTGTTTTTT.

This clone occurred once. The chain's CDR3 is CASSPGTSGTYTDTQYF. CDR3 DNA: TGTGCCAGCAGCCCCGGGACTAGCGGGACTTACACAGATACGCAGTATTTT. The V call is TRBV4-2, the J call TRBJ2-3; 13 positions match TRBD2. CDR1 and CDR2 from the germline V gene are LGHNA and YNFKEQ. The CDR3 has 17 amino acids. V lost 4 bases and J lost 2; bases outside the gene matches: 6.

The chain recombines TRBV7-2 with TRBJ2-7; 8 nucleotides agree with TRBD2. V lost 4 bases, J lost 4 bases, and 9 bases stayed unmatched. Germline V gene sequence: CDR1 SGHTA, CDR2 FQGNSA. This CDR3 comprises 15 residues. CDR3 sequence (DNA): TGTGCCAGCAGCTCCCGGGTAGCGGGACCGTACGAGCAGTACTTC. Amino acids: CASSSRVAGPYEQYF.

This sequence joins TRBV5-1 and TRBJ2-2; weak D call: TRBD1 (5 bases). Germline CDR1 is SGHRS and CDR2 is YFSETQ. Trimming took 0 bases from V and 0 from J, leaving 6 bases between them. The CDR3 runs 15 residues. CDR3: CASSLEGTNTGELFF. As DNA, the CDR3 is TGCGCCAGCAGCTTGGAGGGGACGAACACCGGGGAGCTGTTTTTT.

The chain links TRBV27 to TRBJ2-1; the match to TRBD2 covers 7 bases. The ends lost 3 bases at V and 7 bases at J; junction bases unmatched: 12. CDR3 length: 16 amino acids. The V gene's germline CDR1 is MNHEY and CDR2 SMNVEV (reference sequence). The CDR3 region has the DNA TGTGCCAGCAGTTTTCTAGCGGAGGCCCCGTCTAATGAGCAGTTCTTC. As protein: CASSFLAEAPSNEQFF.

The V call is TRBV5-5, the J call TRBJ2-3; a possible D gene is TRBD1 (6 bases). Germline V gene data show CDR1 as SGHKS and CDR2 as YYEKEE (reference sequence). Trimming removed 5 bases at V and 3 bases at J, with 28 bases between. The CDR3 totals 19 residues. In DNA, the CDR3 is TGTGCCAGCAGTCCGATTGGGGCCGAAATCCGGGACAAAACAGATACGCAGTATTTT. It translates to CASSPIGAEIRDKTDTQYF.

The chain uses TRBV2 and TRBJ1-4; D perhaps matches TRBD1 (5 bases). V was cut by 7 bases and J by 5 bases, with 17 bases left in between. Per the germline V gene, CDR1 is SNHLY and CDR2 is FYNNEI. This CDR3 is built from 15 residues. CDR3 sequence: CASTWDAGGNEKLFF. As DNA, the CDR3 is TGTGCCAGCACCTGGGACGCGGGGGGGAATGAAAAACTGTTTTTT. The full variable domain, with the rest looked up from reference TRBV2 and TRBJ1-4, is EPEVTQTPSHQVTQMGQEVILRCVPISNHLYFYWYRQILGQKVEFLVSFYNNEISEKSEIFDDQFSVERPDGSNFTLKIRSTKLEDSAMYFCASTWDAGGNEKLFFGSGTQLSVL.

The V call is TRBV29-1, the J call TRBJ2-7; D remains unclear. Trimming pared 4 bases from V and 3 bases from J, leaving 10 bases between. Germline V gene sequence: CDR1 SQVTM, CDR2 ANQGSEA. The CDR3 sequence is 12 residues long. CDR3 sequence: CSVGPSGYEQYF. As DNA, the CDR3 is TGCAGCGTTGGGCCGTCGGGCTACGAGCAGTACTTC.

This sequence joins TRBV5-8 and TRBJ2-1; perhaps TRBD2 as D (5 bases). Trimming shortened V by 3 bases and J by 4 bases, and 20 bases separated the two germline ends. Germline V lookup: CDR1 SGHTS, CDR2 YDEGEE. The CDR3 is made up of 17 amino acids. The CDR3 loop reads CASSSGISNGGYNEQFF. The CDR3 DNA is TGTGCCAGCAGCTCCGGCATCAGTAATGGAGGATACAATGAGCAGTTCTTC.

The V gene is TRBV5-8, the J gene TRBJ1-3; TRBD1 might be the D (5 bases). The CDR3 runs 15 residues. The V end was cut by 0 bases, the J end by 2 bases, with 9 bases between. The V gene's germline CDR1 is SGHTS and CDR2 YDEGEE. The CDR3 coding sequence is TGTGCCAGCAGCTTGGGTCCAGGGCCTGGAAACACCATATATTTT. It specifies CASSLGPGPGNTIYF.

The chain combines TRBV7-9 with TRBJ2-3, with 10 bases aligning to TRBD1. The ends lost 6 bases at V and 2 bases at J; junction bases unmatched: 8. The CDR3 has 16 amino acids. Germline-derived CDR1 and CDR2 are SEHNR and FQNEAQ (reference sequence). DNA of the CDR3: TGTGCCAGCAGGGATTGGGACAGGGGACCCACAGATACGCAGTATTTT. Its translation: CASRDWDRGPTDTQYF.

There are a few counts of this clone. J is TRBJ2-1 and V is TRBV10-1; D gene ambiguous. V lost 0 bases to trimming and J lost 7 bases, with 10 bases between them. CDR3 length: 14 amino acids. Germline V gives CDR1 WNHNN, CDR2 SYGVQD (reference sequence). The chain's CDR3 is CASSESPEVNEQFF. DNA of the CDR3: TGCGCCAGCAGTGAGTCACCTGAGGTTAATGAGCAGTTCTTC.

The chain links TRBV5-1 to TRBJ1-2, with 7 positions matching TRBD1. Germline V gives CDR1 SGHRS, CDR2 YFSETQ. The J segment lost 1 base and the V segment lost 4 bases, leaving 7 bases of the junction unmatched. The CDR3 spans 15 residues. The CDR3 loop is CASSPGDSFNYGYTF. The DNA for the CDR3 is TGCGCCAGCAGCCCCGGGGACAGTTTTAACTATGGCTACACCTTC.

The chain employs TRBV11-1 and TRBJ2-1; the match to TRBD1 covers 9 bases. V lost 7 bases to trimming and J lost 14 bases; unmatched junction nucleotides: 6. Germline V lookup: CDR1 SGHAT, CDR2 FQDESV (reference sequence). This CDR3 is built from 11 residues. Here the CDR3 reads CASTPGTGKFF. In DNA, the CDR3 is TGTGCCAGCACCCCCGGGACAGGGAAGTTCTTC. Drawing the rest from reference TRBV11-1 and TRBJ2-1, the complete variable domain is EAEVAQSPRYKITEKSQAVAFWCDPISGHATLYWYRQILGQGPELLVQFQDESVVDDSQLPKDRFSAERLKGVDSTLKIQPAELGDSAMYLCASTPGTGKFFGPGTRLTVL.

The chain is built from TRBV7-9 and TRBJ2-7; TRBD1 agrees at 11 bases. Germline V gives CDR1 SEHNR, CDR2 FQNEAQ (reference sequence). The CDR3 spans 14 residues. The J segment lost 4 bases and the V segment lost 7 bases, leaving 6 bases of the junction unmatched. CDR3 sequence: CASTDRGLRYEQYF. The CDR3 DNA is TGTGCCAGCACGGACAGGGGGCTACGGTACGAGCAGTACTTC.

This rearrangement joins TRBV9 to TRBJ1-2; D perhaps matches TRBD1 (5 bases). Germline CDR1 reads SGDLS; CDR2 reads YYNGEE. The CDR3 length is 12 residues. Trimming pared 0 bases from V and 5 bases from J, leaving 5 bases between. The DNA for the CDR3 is TGTGCCAGCAGCGTAGGGGGGTATGGCTACACCTTC. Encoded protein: CASSVGGYGYTF.

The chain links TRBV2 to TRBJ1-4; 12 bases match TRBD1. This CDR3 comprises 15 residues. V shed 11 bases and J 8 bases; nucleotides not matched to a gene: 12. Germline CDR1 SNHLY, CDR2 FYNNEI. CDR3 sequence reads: CAGSRDRGPEEKLFF. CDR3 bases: TGTGCCGGATCCCGGGACAGGGGGCCGGAGGAAAAACTGTTTTTT.

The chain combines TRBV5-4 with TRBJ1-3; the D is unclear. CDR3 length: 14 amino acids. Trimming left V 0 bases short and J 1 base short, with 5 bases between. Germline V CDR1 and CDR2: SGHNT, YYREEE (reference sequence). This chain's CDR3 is CASSLGRSGNTIYF. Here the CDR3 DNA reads TGTGCCAGCAGCTTGGGGCGGTCTGGAAACACCATATATTTT. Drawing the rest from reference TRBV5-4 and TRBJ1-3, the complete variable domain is ETGVTQSPTHLIKTRGQQVTLRCSSQSGHNTVSWYQQALGQGPQFIFQYYREEENGRGNFPPRFSGLQFPNYSSELNVNALELDDSALYLCASSLGRSGNTIYFGEGSWLTVV.

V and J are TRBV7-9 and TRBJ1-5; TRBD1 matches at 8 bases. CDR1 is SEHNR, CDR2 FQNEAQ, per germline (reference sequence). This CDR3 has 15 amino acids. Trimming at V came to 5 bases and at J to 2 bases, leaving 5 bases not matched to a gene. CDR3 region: CASSRTGQGNQPQHF. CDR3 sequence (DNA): TGTGCCAGCAGCCGTACGGGACAGGGCAATCAGCCCCAGCATTTT.